Listed below are T cell receptor beta chains from one sample, sequenced in a study of shared clonotypes between healthy human individuals. Repertoires were generated with immunoSEQ multiplex PCR, while TCRdb's copy carries only in-frame clones and drops some. Among some 2.1 million clones listed, just over 90% were seen once. Sequencing used naive CD8+ T cells from PBMCs. The receptor source for this set is a young man in good health. Some clones in this sample may be carry-over from other donors' samples. The CDR3 runs from the conserved cysteine through the conserved F or W. D genes are given only for firm matches. Where a row states a size, it is once, few, many or the class of an expanded clone; other rows omit it.

J gene | D gene | V gene | clone size | CDR3 protein | CDR3 DNA
TRBJ2-1 | TRBD2 | TRBV5-6 | - | CASSYGTRSVDEQFF | TGTGCCAGCAGCTATGGGACTAGGTCCGTCGATGAGCAGTTCTTC
TRBJ2-5 | - | TRBV6-5 | - | CASSYGDGVGETQYF | TGTGCCAGCAGTTACGGGGATGGAGTGGGAGAGACCCAGTACTTC
TRBJ2-5 | - | TRBV2 | once | CASSMLAGRETQYF | TGTGCCAGCAGCATGTTGGCGGGTAGGGAGACCCAGTACTTC
TRBJ2-1 | - | TRBV5-4 | - | CASSLSRNEQFF | TGTGCCAGCAGCTTGTCCCGCAATGAGCAGTTCTTC
TRBJ2-2 | - | TRBV6-4 | - | CASSDEGHGTGELFF | TGTGCCAGCAGTGACGAGGGACACGGAACCGGGGAGCTGTTTTTT
TRBJ1-5 | - | TRBV7-9 | - | CASSLDGKPQHF | TGTGCCAGCAGCTTAGACGGTAAGCCCCAGCATTTT
TRBJ2-7 | - | TRBV6-5 | - | CASSPLGAYEQYF | TGTGCCAGCAGTCCCCTGGGGGCCTACGAGCAGTACTTC
TRBJ2-7 | TRBD2 | TRBV7-8 | - | CASSPRGGETYEQYF | TGTGCCAGCAGCCCCCGGGGGGGGGAGACCTACGAGCAGTACTTC
TRBJ1-1 | TRBD1 | TRBV6-1 | - | CASSEAGTGIVSTEAFF | TGTGCCAGCAGTGAAGCGGGGACAGGCATCGTTAGCACTGAAGCTTTCTTT
TRBJ2-5 | TRBD2 | TRBV28 | - | CASSMASGSLQETQYF | TGTGCCAGCAGCATGGCTAGCGGGAGTCTCCAAGAGACCCAGTACTTC
TRBJ2-2 | TRBD2 | TRBV7-8 | once | CASSTPLAGINTGELFF | TGTGCCAGCAGCACCCCACTAGCGGGCATTAACACCGGGGAGCTGTTTTTT
TRBJ1-2 | - | TRBV7-9 | - | CASSPTGFGANYGYTF | TGTGCCAGCAGCCCAACAGGGTTTGGGGCTAACTATGGCTACACCTTC
TRBJ1-2 | TRBD1 | TRBV5-4 | - | CASSPEGGGGKGAYGYTF | TGTGCCAGCAGCCCCGAAGGAGGGGGCGGCAAAGGGGCATATGGCTACACCTTC
TRBJ2-1 | TRBD2 | TRBV30 | - | CAWRAQRGGYNEQFF | TGTGCCTGGAGGGCCCAGCGGGGGGGATACAATGAGCAGTTCTTC
TRBJ2-1 | TRBD2 | TRBV5-8 | - | CASSLSGRDEQFF | TGTGCCAGCAGCTTGTCAGGGAGGGATGAGCAGTTCTTC
TRBJ2-1 | TRBD2 | TRBV10-2 | - | CASSDGGSTAYNEQFF | TGCGCCAGCAGTGATGGCGGGAGCACTGCCTACAATGAGCAGTTCTTC
TRBJ1-1 | - | TRBV19 | - | CASSITGNTEAFF | TGTGCCAGTAGTATAACGGGGAACACTGAAGCTTTCTTT
TRBJ1-1 | - | TRBV19 | - | CASTYSLGHTEAFF | TGTGCCAGTACTTACTCCCTGGGACACACTGAAGCTTTCTTT
TRBJ2-7 | - | TRBV7-9 | once | CASSPGLTSTSYEQYF | TGTGCCAGCAGCCCAGGCCTCACTAGTACCTCCTACGAGCAGTACTTC
TRBJ2-7 | - | TRBV27 | - | CASSWTDKREQYF | TGTGCCAGCAGTTGGACAGACAAACGGGAGCAGTACTTC
TRBJ2-3 | TRBD1 | TRBV27 | - | CASSTLGTGGSDTQYF | TGTGCCAGCAGTACCCTCGGGACAGGGGGTTCAGATACGCAGTATTTT
TRBJ1-1 | - | TRBV7-9 | - | CASSLDIVRRGGMTEAFF | TGTGCCAGCAGCTTAGACATTGTCCGGCGAGGGGGAATGACTGAAGCTTTCTTT
TRBJ1-5 | - | TRBV6-1 | - | CASSDPRGSNQPQHF | TGTGCCAGCAGTGACCCGAGGGGGAGCAATCAGCCCCAGCATTTT
TRBJ1-1 | TRBD1 | TRBV7-9 | - | CASSLARDSLEAFF | TGTGCCAGCAGCTTAGCGAGGGACAGTCTTGAAGCTTTCTTT
TRBJ2-5 | - | TRBV15 | - | CATSGDSLGGETQYF | TGTGCCACCAGTGGGGACAGTTTGGGGGGAGAGACCCAGTACTTC
TRBJ2-3 | - | TRBV13 | - | CASDRARSWADTQYF | TGTGCCAGCGACCGGGCCAGGTCTTGGGCAGATACGCAGTATTTT
TRBJ1-1 | - | TRBV7-8 | - | CASSLDWGGGSFF | -
TRBJ2-7 | - | TRBV5-1 | few | CASSWDSLGGSYEQYF | TGCGCCAGCAGCTGGGACAGCCTGGGGGGTTCCTACGAGCAGTACTTC